The 7 T cell receptor beta chains given below trace back to one sample, sequenced in a study of shared clonotypes between healthy human individuals. The protocol was immunoSEQ multiplex PCR, while the TCRdb copy is restricted to in-frame clones and leaves out a portion. The table shows about 2.1 million clones, with about 93% occurring only once. Naive CD8 cells lacked CD45RO, underwent positive selection for CCR7 and left out terminally differentiated effector memory CD45RA+ cells. Sequences were obtained from naive CD8+ T cells from PBMCs. The receptors were gathered from a man aged 18 to 29 in good health. Some clones in this sample may be carry-over from other donors' samples.

The chain has TRBV11-2 and TRBJ2-5, with 8 bases identical to TRBD1. After removal of 3 bases from V and 4 bases from J, the junction contained 7 bases not matched to a gene. This CDR3 contains 15 residues. CDR1 is SGHAT, CDR2 FQNNGV, per germline. CDR3 amino acids: CASSFEPGTGETQYF. CDR3 sequence (DNA): TGTGCCAGCAGCTTCGAGCCGGGGACAGGAGAGACCCAGTACTTC.

Notes on this clone: In the same sample, other DNA sequences code for this CDR3. The chain employs TRBV27 and TRBJ2-7, with 10 positions matching TRBD2. This CDR3 region has 16 residues. Germline CDR1 and CDR2: MNHEY and SMNVEV (reference sequence). V was pared by 0 bases and J by 1 base, with 3 bases of the junction left unmatched. The CDR3 is CASSLSWTSGSYEQYF. Here the CDR3 DNA reads TGTGCCAGCAGTTTATCGTGGACTAGCGGTTCCTACGAGCAGTACTTC.

This clone showed up just once. The identical CDR3 is also encoded by other nucleotide sequences in the sample. The chain has TRBV30 and TRBJ2-5, with no clear D. Judging by the DNA end, TRBJ2-7 fits better; the J call may be wrong. The CDR3 consists of 13 residues. The V gene's germline CDR1 is GTSNPN and CDR2 SVGIG (reference sequence). The CDR3 nucleotides read TGTGCCTGGAGTGTTGGGCACTCCTACGAGCAGTACTTC. Residues: CAWSVGHSYEQYF.

The genes are TRBV4-1 and TRBJ2-7; no clear D. The V end was cut by 0 bases, the J end by 2 bases, with 14 bases between. This CDR3 has 16 amino acids. Germline values: CDR1 MGHRA, CDR2 YSYEKL. CDR3 bases: TGCGCCAGCAGCCAAGAGGGAACTAACCTGGCCTACGAGCAGTACTTC. This codes for CASSQEGTNLAYEQYF.

The chain has TRBV10-3 and TRBJ2-3, with TRBD2 matching 12 bases. The CDR3 contains 16 residues. With 5 bases clipped from V and 2 bases from J, the junction kept 5 bases outside the gene matches. The germline CDR1 and CDR2 sequences are ENHRY and SYGVKD. The CDR3 region is CAISPRTSGNTDTQYF. In DNA, the CDR3 is TGTGCCATCAGTCCGAGGACTAGCGGGAACACAGATACGCAGTATTTT.

This clone has more than one count but fewer than ten. J is TRBJ2-2 and V is TRBV2, with 10 bases that match TRBD2. CDR3 length: 15 amino acids. The germline gives CDR1 SNHLY, CDR2 FYNNEI. J gave up 7 bases and V 6 bases, and 8 bases lay outside the gene matches. CDR3: CASRISGRVVGELFF. The CDR3 DNA follows: TGTGCCAGCAGGATAAGCGGGAGGGTAGTCGGGGAGCTGTTTTTT.

The chain couples TRBV2 to TRBJ1-2; D unresolved. This CDR3 spans 14 amino acids. V lost 6 bases and J 7 bases, leaving 18 bases between the germline ends. Germline values: CDR1 SNHLY, CDR2 FYNNEI. The CDR3 DNA reads TGTGCCAGCAGCTTGGATCTCGGTAGTGGTGGCTACACCTTC. Amino acids: CASSLDLGSGGYTF.